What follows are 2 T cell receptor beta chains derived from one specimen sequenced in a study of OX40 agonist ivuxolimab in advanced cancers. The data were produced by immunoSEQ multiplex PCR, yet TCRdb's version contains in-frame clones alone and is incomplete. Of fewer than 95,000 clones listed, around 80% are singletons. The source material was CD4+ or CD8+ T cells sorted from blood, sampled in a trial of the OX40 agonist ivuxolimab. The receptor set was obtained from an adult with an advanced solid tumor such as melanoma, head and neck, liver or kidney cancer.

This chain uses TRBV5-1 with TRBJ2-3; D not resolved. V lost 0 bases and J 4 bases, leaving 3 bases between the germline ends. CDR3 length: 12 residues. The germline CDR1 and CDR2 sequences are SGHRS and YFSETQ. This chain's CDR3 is CASSLEPDTQYF. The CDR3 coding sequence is TGCGCCAGCAGCTTGGAACCAGATACGCAGTATTTT.

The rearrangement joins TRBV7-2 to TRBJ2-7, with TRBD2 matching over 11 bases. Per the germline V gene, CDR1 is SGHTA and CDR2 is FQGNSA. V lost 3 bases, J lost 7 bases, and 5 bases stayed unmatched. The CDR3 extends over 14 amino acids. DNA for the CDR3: TGTGCCAGCAGCTTCGTAGCGGGGGGGAGGGAGCAGTACTTC. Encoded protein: CASSFVAGGREQYF.